This TCR beta chain was obtained from a study of blood T cell repertoires in COVID-19. Study summary: Nucleic acid was either cDNA or gDNA, and it came from T cells, B-cell-depleted T cells, or PBMCs.

CDR1 is PRHDT and CDR2 is FYEKMQ in the germline V gene (reference sequence). Trimming removed 1 base at V and 13 bases at J, with 14 bases between. The CDR3 spans 13 residues. Original analysis: Amplification of reference gene primers was used by the study to estimate nucleated cell counts. Repertoires were generated with immunoSEQ multiplex PCR, while TCRdb's copy carries only in-frame clones and drops some. V and J calls and clone size follow that table, whereas D and trimming were derived from the DNA. The table has roughly 140,000 clones, 65% to 85% seen once. This receptor was identified in a woman between 45 and 60 years old with acute or convalescent COVID-19. The specimen was peripheral blood. The V gene is TRBV13, the J gene TRBJ2-1, with D perhaps matching TRBD2 (5 bases). The CDR3 loop reads CASSLEGSTPQFF. In DNA form, the CDR3 reads TGTGCCAGCAGCTTAGAAGGGAGTACCCCCCAGTTCTTC.